The 29 T cell receptor beta chains below were found in one sample sequenced in a study of beta chain features in type 1 diabetes. Every isolated RNA sample was fully reverse transcribed, so sequencing captured expressed TCRB transcripts. Clones were read by immunoSEQ multiplex PCR, and TCRdb kept only the in-frame ones, dropping some. The sample includes under 200,000 clones, approximately 10% of them seen just once. Their specific antigens are unknown. Points from the study as a whole: Type 1 diabetes patients had TCRB CDR3s that were shorter (moderately but significantly so) in all four CD4+ subsets.

Sequences were obtained from central memory CD4+ T cells from blood. Source of these receptors: a man in his thirties or forties with type 1 diabetes.

The CDR3: CASSWTGQTGELFF. The DNA for the CDR3 is TGCGCCAGCAGCTGGACGGGACAAACCGGGGAGCTGTTTTTT. V gene TRBV5-1 combines with J gene TRBJ2-2, with D tentatively TRBD1 (6 bases). V gave up 3 bases and J gave up 5 bases, with 11 bases separating them. The CDR3 extends over 14 amino acids. Germline CDR1 and CDR2: SGHRS and YFSETQ. The full variable domain, with the rest looked up from reference TRBV5-1 and TRBJ2-2, is KAGVTQTPRYLIKTRGQQVTLSCSPISGHRSVSWYQQTPGQGLQFLFEYFSETQRNKGNFPGRFSGRQFSNSRSEMNVSTLELGDSALYLCASSWTGQTGELFFGEGSRLTVL.

This clone was observed a few times. The gene calls are TRBV4-3 and TRBJ2-2, with TRBD2 matching 8 bases. The V segment lost 1 base and the J segment 4 bases; nucleotides outside the gene matches: 5. There are 16 residues in the CDR3. CDR1 and CDR2 (germline): LGHNA, YSLEER. The CDR3: CASSQVPSGSTGELFF. The CDR3 bases are TGCGCCAGCAGCCAAGTACCTAGCGGGTCCACCGGGGAGCTGTTTTTT.

This clone was found a few times. The CDR3: CASSEGLAGETQYF. In nucleotides, the CDR3 is TGTGCCAGCAGCGAGGGACTAGCTGGAGAGACCCAGTACTTC. The chain carries TRBV9 and TRBJ2-5; 9 bases are shared with TRBD2. The CDR3 runs to 14 residues. CDR1 is SGDLS and CDR2 is YYNGEE in the germline V gene. The V segment lost 3 bases and the J segment 4 bases; nucleotides outside the gene matches: 4.

This sequence joins TRBV6-5 and TRBJ2-7, with D maybe TRBD1 (6 bases). In germline, CDR1 is MNHEY, CDR2 SVGAGI. The CDR3 length is 13 residues. Trimming took 6 bases from V and 3 from J, leaving 12 bases between them. As DNA, the CDR3 is TGTGCCAGCAGACCCCAGGGGTTCTACGAGCAGTACTTC. It codes for CASRPQGFYEQYF.

J is TRBJ1-2 and V is TRBV7-6; possibly TRBD1 for D (6 bases). CDR1 and CDR2 from the germline V gene are SGHVS and FNYEAQ. V gave up 5 bases and J gave up 8 bases, with 15 bases separating them. This CDR3 region has 13 residues. CDR3: CASSIQGFGGYTF. The CDR3 bases are TGTGCCAGCAGCATACAGGGATTCGGAGGCTACACCTTC.

This clone was recorded only once. V and J are TRBV28 and TRBJ1-2; TRBD1 agrees at 7 bases. Germline CDR1 MDHEN, CDR2 SYDVKM. The CDR3 is 15 residues long. Losses at the gene ends were 4 bases for V and 3 bases for J; bases not matched to a gene: 8. The CDR3 spells CASSSSGGSHYGYTF. DNA of the CDR3: TGTGCCAGCAGTTCCTCAGGGGGTTCTCACTATGGCTACACCTTC.

This clone occurred many times. J is TRBJ1-1 and V is TRBV2; no reliable D call. Trimming stripped 5 bases from V and 1 base from J, with 8 bases between. This CDR3 has 13 amino acids. The germline gives CDR1 SNHLY, CDR2 FYNNEI. CDR3 loop: CASSPDTNTEAFF. Written as DNA, the CDR3 is TGTGCCAGCAGTCCTGACACGAACACTGAAGCTTTCTTT.

CDR3 loop: CASSLEGSGQFIVPFF. CDR3 sequence (DNA): TGTGCCAGCAGCCTAGAGGGCTCGGGACAGTTTATTGTCCCGTTCTTC. The V gene is TRBV7-8, the J gene TRBJ2-1, with 7 nucleotides matching TRBD1. The CDR3 runs to 16 residues. Germline assignment: CDR1 SGHVS and CDR2 FQNEAQ. Losses at the gene ends were 5 bases for V and 15 bases for J; bases not matched to a gene: 22.

The chain employs TRBV7-2 and TRBJ2-5; maybe TRBD2 (5 bases). Germline assignment: CDR1 SGHTA and CDR2 FQGNSA. V dropped 3 bases and J dropped 5 bases, with 28 bases sitting between them. The CDR3 length is 19 residues. The chain's CDR3 is CASSFSRPHHIGRGETQYF. CDR3 DNA: TGTGCCAGCAGCTTTAGCCGACCCCACCATATCGGCAGAGGGGAGACCCAGTACTTC.

This clone was counted between two and nine times. The CDR3, as DNA: TGTGCCACCAGCAGACTAGCGAACGGGCCCAATGAGCAGTTCTTC. Its protein is CATSRLANGPNEQFF. This chain links TRBV15 with TRBJ2-1, with a possible D match to TRBD2 (6 bases). The CDR3 has 15 residues. Per the germline V gene, CDR1 is LNHNV and CDR2 is YYDKDF (reference sequence). With 2 bases removed from V and 6 bases from J, the gap between germline ends came to 14 bases.

The table lists this clone with a few counts. This rearrangement joins TRBV7-9 to TRBJ2-5, with D perhaps matching TRBD2 (5 bases). Germline V gene lookup returns CDR1 SEHNR and CDR2 FQNEAQ (reference sequence). V shed 2 bases and J shed 1 base, with 11 bases lying between them. There are 15 residues in the CDR3. CDR3 loop: CASSLRAGLQETQYF. CDR3 coding DNA: TGTGCCAGCAGCTTACGGGCGGGCCTCCAAGAGACCCAGTACTTC.

The chain employs TRBV7-6 and TRBJ2-1; 11 nucleotides agree with TRBD2. In germline, CDR1 is SGHVS, CDR2 FNYEAQ. The J segment lost 0 bases and the V segment lost 6 bases, leaving 4 bases of the junction unmatched. This CDR3 spans 16 amino acids. The CDR3 nucleotides read TGTGCCAGCAGTCGTACTAGCGGGAGCTCCTACAATGAGCAGTTCTTC. This encodes CASSRTSGSSYNEQFF. Drawing the rest from reference TRBV7-6 and TRBJ2-1, the complete variable domain is GAGVSQSPRYKVTKRGQDVALRCDPISGHVSLYWYRQALGQGPEFLTYFNYEAQQDKSGLPNDRFSAERPEGSISTLTIQRTEQRDSAMYRCASSRTSGSSYNEQFFGPGTRLTVL.

This clone showed up just a few times. The chain uses TRBV28 and TRBJ2-7; TRBD2 aligns across 10 bases. In germline, CDR1 is MDHEN, CDR2 SYDVKM. The trim removed 5 bases at V and 4 bases at J, leaving 5 bases unmatched. The CDR3 is 14 residues long. In nucleotides, the CDR3 is TGTGCCAGCAGTCCCTTTAGCGGGAGGTACGAGCAGTACTTC. It translates to CASSPFSGRYEQYF.

The chain employs TRBV5-6 and TRBJ1-1, with D hard to call. CDR3 length: 14 amino acids. CDR1 is SGHDT, CDR2 YYEEEE, per germline. V was trimmed by 6 bases and J by 3 bases, leaving 15 bases between them. The CDR3 bases are TGTGCCAGCACTGGAAGAGGATTCGACACTGAAGCTTTCTTT. Its protein product is CASTGRGFDTEAFF.

This clone appeared a few times. The chain links TRBV7-9 to TRBJ1-2, with 7 nucleotides matching TRBD1. J was trimmed by 6 bases and V by 9 bases; bases with no gene match: 10. The V gene's germline CDR1 is SEHNR and CDR2 FQNEAQ (reference sequence). CDR3 size: 13 residues. CDR3 nucleotides: TGTGCCAGACGACGTACAGGGGTGAATGGCTACACCTTC. Translated: CARRRTGVNGYTF.

This chain connects TRBV5-4 to TRBJ2-3, with D maybe TRBD2 (5 bases). Germline loops: CDR1 SGHNT, CDR2 YYREEE (reference sequence). The CDR3 runs to 15 residues. Trimming shortened V by 2 bases and J by 1 base, and 11 bases separated the two germline ends. This CDR3 reads CASSLSGGGTDTQYF. In nucleotides, the CDR3 is TGTGCCAGCAGCTTAAGCGGAGGTGGCACAGATACGCAGTATTTT.

This clone showed up just a few times. The chain combines TRBV29-1 with TRBJ1-1; D not certain. Germline-derived CDR1 and CDR2 are SQVTM and ANQGSEA. The CDR3 extends over 11 amino acids. V lost 4 bases and J 8 bases, leaving 11 bases between the germline ends. The CDR3 nucleotides read TGCAGCGTTGTCTTGTCGAGGGAAGCTTTCTTT. Its protein is CSVVLSREAFF.

The rearrangement uses TRBV5-1 and TRBJ2-4, with 9 positions matching TRBD1. The length of the CDR3 is 14 residues. The ends lost 4 bases at V and 7 bases at J; junction bases unmatched: 6. Germline values: CDR1 SGHRS, CDR2 YFSETQ. The CDR3 protein is CASSPIGTGNIQYF. CDR3 nucleotides: TGCGCCAGCAGCCCTATCGGGACAGGGAACATTCAGTACTTC.

This clone has only a few counts. This chain links TRBV9 with TRBJ2-1, with D perhaps TRBD2 (5 bases). From germline, CDR1 is SGDLS and CDR2 YYNGEE. Trimming left V 6 bases short and J 4 bases short, with 14 bases between. The CDR3 runs 14 residues. CDR3 loop: CASNGIGAYNEQFF. CDR3 nucleotides: TGTGCCAGCAACGGGATAGGTGCTTACAATGAGCAGTTCTTC.

The chain links TRBV5-6 to TRBJ1-4; D not certain. Trimming pared 4 bases from V and 0 bases from J, leaving 10 bases between. Germline-derived CDR1 and CDR2 are SGHDT and YYEEEE. The CDR3 has 15 amino acids. The CDR3 nucleotides are TGTGCCAGCAGCCCGATGAGCGCAACTAATGAAAAACTGTTTTTT. The encoded protein is CASSPMSATNEKLFF. The full variable domain, with the rest looked up from reference TRBV5-6 and TRBJ1-4, is DAGVTQSPTHLIKTRGQQVTLRCSPKSGHDTVSWYQQALGQGPQFIFQYYEEEERQRGNFPDRFSGHQFPNYSSELNVNALLLGDSALYLCASSPMSATNEKLFFGSGTQLSVL.

This clone was seen more than once but under ten times. CDR3 coding DNA: TGTGCCATCAGTGAGGTTGGCACCAAATACGAGCAGTACTTC. Protein sequence: CAISEVGTKYEQYF. The rearrangement joins TRBV10-3 to TRBJ2-7; D not certain. Germline V lookup: CDR1 ENHRY, CDR2 SYGVKD. The CDR3 runs 14 residues. V lost 2 bases, J lost 4 bases, and 12 bases lay in between.

The V gene is TRBV5-1, the J gene TRBJ2-7; 9 positions match TRBD1. CDR1 SGHRS and CDR2 YFSETQ come from the germline V gene. Unmatched junction bases numbered 6, after V lost 3 bases and J lost 2 bases. The CDR3 has 15 residues. CDR3 bases: TGCGCCAGCAGCTCTTCGGGACAGGGAACCTACGAGCAGTACTTC. It is translated as CASSSSGQGTYEQYF.

This chain uses TRBV10-3 with TRBJ1-1, with D uncertain. Germline CDR1 reads ENHRY; CDR2 reads SYGVKD. CDR3 length: 13 residues. V lost 1 base, J lost 4 bases, and 7 bases lay in between. DNA for the CDR3: TGTGCCATCAGTGAGTTTGGGAGCACTGAAGCTTTCTTT. Protein product: CAISEFGSTEAFF.

This clone was recorded a few times. This rearrangement joins TRBV7-9 to TRBJ2-1; 7 positions agree with TRBD2. Germline lookup yields CDR1 SEHNR and CDR2 FQNEAQ (reference sequence). This CDR3 has 15 residues. Germline trimming cut 3 bases from V and 4 bases from J; bases unmatched to any gene: 6. The DNA of the CDR3 is TGTGCCAGCAGCTTTCGCGTCGGGGGGTACAATGAGCAGTTCTTC. Translation: CASSFRVGGYNEQFF.

The table lists this clone with a few counts. CDR3 coding DNA: TGTGCCAGTGAGAGTGGGGCCAACGTCCTGACTTTC. The encoded protein is CASESGANVLTF. This chain joins TRBV2 and TRBJ2-6; D call uncertain. V was shortened by 9 bases and J by 3 bases, with 6 bases between the two germline ends. CDR3 length equals 12 residues. Per the germline V gene, CDR1 is SNHLY and CDR2 is FYNNEI.

With regard to this clone: Other DNA variants within this sample encode the same CDR3. The V gene is TRBV18, the J gene TRBJ2-7; 10 bases align to TRBD2. Germline values: CDR1 KGHSH, CDR2 LQKENI. CDR3 size: 15 residues. V shed 1 base, J shed 2 bases, and the junction held 2 bases outside the gene matches. CDR3 DNA sequence: TGTGCCAGCTCACCACTAGCGGGGGGAGCCTACGAGCAGTACTTC. This gives the protein CASSPLAGGAYEQYF.

CDR3 nucleotide sequence: TGTGCCAGCAGACTACAGGAGAACACTGAAGCTTTCTTT. Translating gives CASRLQENTEAFF. The gene calls are TRBV14 and TRBJ1-1; D is perhaps TRBD1 (5 bases). The CDR3 runs to 13 residues. The V end was cut by 6 bases, the J end by 1 base, with 9 bases between. CDR1 and CDR2 (germline): SGHDN, FVKESK.

The chain carries TRBV2 and TRBJ2-5, with 7 bases matching TRBD1. CDR3 length: 14 residues. Unmatched junction bases numbered 6, after V lost 6 bases and J lost 2 bases. Germline lookup yields CDR1 SNHLY and CDR2 FYNNEI. DNA of the CDR3: TGTGCCAGCAGCGTACAGGGGATGCAAGAGACCCAGTACTTC. Its translation: CASSVQGMQETQYF.

The rearrangement uses TRBV27 and TRBJ2-1, with 9 bases that match TRBD1. Germline CDR1 is MNHEY and CDR2 is SMNVEV (reference sequence). The CDR3 totals 15 residues. V shed 5 bases, J shed 0 bases, and the junction held 2 bases outside the gene matches. The CDR3 DNA reads as TGTGCCAGCAGTCTACAGGGGGCCTCCTACAATGAGCAGTTCTTC. This sequence encodes CASSLQGASYNEQFF.